These T cell receptor beta chains were read from a single sample in a study of memory CD4+ T cells and cytomegalovirus serostatus. The assay was immunoSEQ multiplex PCR, and TCRdb's table has in-frame clones only and misses some. The table lists some 65,000 clones, around 80% of them singletons, with 0.5% to 0.55% in the top ten. The specimen sequenced was memory CD4+ T cells from blood. The receptors originated from an adult in good health and CMV-seronegative. Some clones in this sample may be carry-over from other donors' samples. The CDR3 runs from the conserved cysteine through the conserved F or W. A D gene is named only where the DNA matches it firmly. Rows may omit the clone size; those that give it use once, few, many or a size class.

CDR3 DNA,CDR3 protein,D gene,J gene,clone size,V gene,CDR3 length
TGTGCCAGCAGCTTGACAGGGCTCCCCCTCCACTTT,CASSLTGLPLHF,TRBD1,TRBJ1-6,NA,TRBV7-2,12
TGCGCCAGCAGTGTCCGGACTGGCGGGAGCAATGAGCAGTTCTTC,CASSVRTGGSNEQFF,TRBD2,TRBJ2-1,few,TRBV10-1,15
TGTGCCAGCAGCAACCCAGGGTACCAAGAGACCCAGTACTTC,CASSNPGYQETQYF,NA,TRBJ2-5,NA,TRBV7-9,14
TGCGCCAGCAGCGAACAGGGAGGGTCTGTCGAGACCCAGTACTTC,CASSEQGGSVETQYF,NA,TRBJ2-5,NA,TRBV5-1,15
TGTGCCAGCACAGACAGGGCAAGGAATACGCAGTATTTT,CASTDRARNTQYF,TRBD1,TRBJ2-3,NA,TRBV2,13
TGCAGTGCTAGTACCGTTCACGAAGCTTTCTTT,CSASTVHEAFF,NA,TRBJ1-1,NA,TRBV20-1,11
TGCAGTGCTAGAAGTAACGATGGCTACACCTTC,CSARSNDGYTF,NA,TRBJ1-2,NA,TRBV20-1,11
TGTGCCTGGAGTGGAGGGGGGGGGCTAAATTCACCCCTCCACTTT,CAWSGGGGLNSPLHF,NA,TRBJ1-6,NA,TRBV30,15
TGCGCCAGCAGCCAAGACACCTCTGCAAACAACGAGCAGTACTTC,CASSQDTSANNEQYF,NA,TRBJ2-7,once,TRBV4-3,15
TGTGCCTGGAGTGTCGGAGGTGATCAGCCCCAGCATTTT,CAWSVGGDQPQHF,NA,TRBJ1-5,NA,TRBV30,13
TGTGCCAGCAGCTTACCGACAGTTGGTCGCTCCTACGAGCAGTACTTC,CASSLPTVGRSYEQYF,NA,TRBJ2-7,NA,TRBV11-2,16
TGTGCCAGCAGTTTTGATTTAGCTGGGGCCAACGTCCTGACTTTC,CASSFDLAGANVLTF,NA,TRBJ2-6,NA,TRBV28,15
TGTGCCAGCAGCCGGACCCTCGGGGGCTATGGCTACACCTTC,CASSRTLGGYGYTF,NA,TRBJ1-2,NA,TRBV7-9,14
TGTGCCAGCAGCTTAGTAGCTAGCGGGTTCAATGAGCAGTTCTTC,CASSLVASGFNEQFF,TRBD2,TRBJ2-1,NA,TRBV7-8,15
TGCGCCAGCAGCCTAAGAGGGGACTCCGGGGAGCTGTTTTTT,CASSLRGDSGELFF,NA,TRBJ2-2,NA,TRBV5-1,14
TGTGCCAGCAGCGTCTACGACAGGGGAAAAGAGACCCAGTACTTC,CASSVYDRGKETQYF,TRBD1,TRBJ2-5,NA,TRBV5-6,15
TGTGCCAGCAGCTTAGACAACTCTGGGGCCAACGTCCTGACTTTC,CASSLDNSGANVLTF,NA,TRBJ2-6,NA,TRBV7-2,15
TGTGCCACCGCATCCCCTAAGGACGGAGGGCGATTTGGCGAGCAGTACTTC,CATASPKDGGRFGEQYF,NA,TRBJ2-7,NA,TRBV11-1,17
TGTGCCAGCAGCTTGGAGCCTGAGACCTACGAGCAGTACTTC,CASSLEPETYEQYF,NA,TRBJ2-7,NA,TRBV5-8,14
TGTGCCAGCAGTTCCCGGGGCAGAAAAAATGGCTACACCTTC,CASSSRGRKNGYTF,NA,TRBJ1-2,NA,TRBV27,14
TGTGCCAGCAGCTTAGGACAGGCCTCCTACAATGAGCAGTTCTTC,CASSLGQASYNEQFF,NA,TRBJ2-1,NA,TRBV7-2,15
TGCGCCAGCAGCCAAGATTTGTGGTTTCTTTCCTATGGCTACACCTTC,CASSQDLWFLSYGYTF,NA,TRBJ1-2,NA,TRBV4-3,16
TGTGCCAGCAGCTTAAGACTAGCGGGAAAAAACGGGGAGCTGTTTTTT,CASSLRLAGKNGELFF,TRBD2,TRBJ2-2,NA,TRBV7-2,16
TGTGCTACCAGGGGTCACAGCTCCTACGAGCAGTACTTC,CATRGHSSYEQYF,NA,TRBJ2-7,NA,TRBV28,13
TGTGCCAGCAGCGTAACCTATCACGAGCAGTACTTC,CASSVTYHEQYF,NA,TRBJ2-7,NA,TRBV9,12
TGTGCCAGCAGTTCTAGCAAATCATCAAATACGCAGTATTTT,CASSSSKSSNTQYF,NA,TRBJ2-3,NA,TRBV28,14
TGCGCCAGCAGCCAAGGTTCCGGGTCCCCCTACAATGAGCAGTTCTTC,CASSQGSGSPYNEQFF,NA,TRBJ2-1,NA,TRBV4-1,16
TGTGCCATCAGTGAGTCGTTAGCGGGAGGGCGGGATACGCAGTATTTT,CAISESLAGGRDTQYF,TRBD2,TRBJ2-3,once,TRBV10-3,16
TGTGCCAGCAGCCCTTTCATGGCCAGGGGGCAATATGGCTACACCTTC,CASSPFMARGQYGYTF,TRBD1,TRBJ1-2,NA,TRBV7-2,16
TGTGCCAGCAGCCTCACTAGCGGGGGAGCCAAAGAGACCCAGTACTTC,CASSLTSGGAKETQYF,TRBD2,TRBJ2-5,NA,TRBV7-9,16
TGTGCCAGCAGCTTGACCATAGGAGAGACCCAGTACTTC,CASSLTIGETQYF,NA,TRBJ2-5,once,TRBV7-3,13
TGTGCCAGCAGCCAGATCCGTCGTGGCAATGAGCAGTTCTTC,CASSQIRRGNEQFF,NA,TRBJ2-1,NA,TRBV4-2,14
TGTGCCACCCACGGGCCAGACAGACCGGAGCAGTACTTC,CATHGPDRPEQYF,NA,TRBJ2-7,NA,TRBV6-5,13
TGTGCCAGCAGCTTAGCGCCGGGGGCGAGGGGAGCTTTCTTT,CASSLAPGARGAFF,NA,TRBJ1-1,NA,TRBV7-2,14
TGTGCCAGTAGCACGGGGGGAGCGCGTTACGAGCAGTACTTC,CASSTGGARYEQYF,TRBD2,TRBJ2-7,NA,TRBV19,14
TGCAGCGCCGGACAGGGTTTGATTACTGAAGCTTTCTTT,CSAGQGLITEAFF,TRBD1,TRBJ1-1,NA,TRBV29-1,13
TGTGCCAGCAGCATTGCTCGGGGAGCAACTAATGAAAAACTGTTTTTT,CASSIARGATNEKLFF,NA,TRBJ1-4,NA,TRBV21-1,16
TGTGCCTGGAGTGCAGCGGGGGACCTTAGCTATGGCTACACCTTC,CAWSAAGDLSYGYTF,NA,TRBJ1-2,NA,TRBV30,15
TGTGCCATCCGGCGGTCCGCTGGAAACACCATATATTTT,CAIRRSAGNTIYF,NA,TRBJ1-3,NA,TRBV10-3,13
TGTGCCAGCAGCGTAGGACAGGGGGCTCAAGACGAGCAGTACTTC,CASSVGQGAQDEQYF,TRBD1,TRBJ2-7,NA,TRBV9,15
TGTGCCAGCATTTTCCTGGGGGGCGGGGGTCAGCCCCAGCATTTT,CASIFLGGGGQPQHF,NA,TRBJ1-5,NA,TRBV14,15
TGTGCCATCAGTGAGTCGGGCAGGGGAACTGGAAACACCATATATTTT,CAISESGRGTGNTIYF,NA,TRBJ1-3,NA,TRBV10-3,16
TGTGCCAGCAGTCCCCCCCGATCGTGGAGCAGCTCCTATAATTCACCCCTCCACTTT,CASSPPRSWSSSYNSPLHF,NA,TRBJ1-6,NA,TRBV28,19
TGTGCCACCCACACCCCAGGGGAAAGTGGCTACACCTTC,CATHTPGESGYTF,NA,TRBJ1-2,NA,TRBV28,13
TGTGCCAGCAGCCCCCAGTCTGCCAAAAACATTCAGTACTTC,CASSPQSAKNIQYF,NA,TRBJ2-4,NA,TRBV6-5,14
TGTGCCTGGAGCCCCTCTTCAGATGAAAAACTGTTTTTT,CAWSPSSDEKLFF,NA,TRBJ1-4,NA,TRBV30,13
TGTGCCAGCTCACTCCTGACCATTTCGAACACCGGGGAGCTGTTTTTT,CASSLLTISNTGELFF,NA,TRBJ2-2,NA,TRBV18,16
TGTGCCTGGGGAACAGTTAGCAATCAGCCCCAGCATTTT,CAWGTVSNQPQHF,NA,TRBJ1-5,once,TRBV30,13
TGCGCCAGCAGCTCCCCGGTAGCGGGGGGTCTAACTTCTGAGCAGTTCTTC,CASSSPVAGGLTSEQFF,TRBD2,TRBJ2-1,NA,TRBV5-1,17